These 23 T cell receptor beta chains share one sample of origin, sequenced in a study of T-cell memory formation after mild COVID-19. TCRdb independently ran MiXCR on the 5' RACE reads; one entry per CDR3 protein. The data show just over 400,000 distinct CDR3 sequences, with 20% to 30% seen just once and approximately 14% held by the top ten. The sample comprised PBMCs or a T cell subset sorted from them (not recorded which). All receptors come from an adult woman who had mild COVID-19 (a few samples of this study predate the infection). Cell type and time point are not known.

The chain links TRBV30 to TRBJ1-1; 9 bases agree with TRBD1. The germline V gene has CDR1 GTSNPN and CDR2 SVGIG (reference sequence). The ends lost 3 bases at V and 1 base at J; junction bases unmatched: 6. This CDR3 has 15 residues. The chain's CDR3 is CAWSAGTGSNTEAFF. The CDR3 DNA sequence: TGTGCCTGGAGCGCCGGGACAGGGTCGAACACTGAAGCTTTCTTT.

The V gene is TRBV27, the J gene TRBJ1-2; D is possibly TRBD1 (5 bases). The V end lost 2 bases, the J end lost 2 bases, and 12 bases lay between the germline ends. Germline CDR1 MNHEY, CDR2 SMNVEV (reference sequence). The CDR3 totals 15 residues. CDR3 DNA: TGTGCCAGCAGTTTACGTAAGGGGCTGAACTATGGCTACACCTTC. This encodes CASSLRKGLNYGYTF.

This clonotype was seen a few times. This chain links TRBV11-1 with TRBJ2-7; no firm D call. The CDR3 length is 17 residues. The germline gives CDR1 SGHAT, CDR2 FQDESV (reference sequence). Deletions cut 1 base from V and 0 bases from J, with 16 bases between. CDR3 sequence reads: CASSLVIGVENSYEQYF. The DNA for the CDR3 is TGTGCCAGCAGCTTAGTGATTGGGGTAGAAAACTCCTACGAGCAGTACTTC.

The V call is TRBV24-1, the J call TRBJ2-1, with D hard to call. The CDR3 sequence is 15 residues long. Trimming shortened V by 1 base and J by 6 bases, and 12 bases separated the two germline ends. CDR1 KGHDR and CDR2 SFDVKD come from the germline V gene. The CDR3 spells CATSDFTAPVNEQFF. In DNA, the CDR3 is TGTGCCACCAGTGATTTCACCGCACCTGTCAATGAGCAGTTCTTC.

This sequence joins TRBV2 and TRBJ2-7, with 7 nucleotides matching TRBD1. Germline values: CDR1 SNHLY, CDR2 FYNNEI. CDR3 length equals 13 residues. V trimming: 8 bases; J trimming: 3 bases; junction bases outside the gene matches: 7. The CDR3 DNA sequence: TGTGCCAGCGATACAGGGGATGACTACGAGCAGTACTTC. It specifies CASDTGDDYEQYF.

This clonotype was seen a handful of times. The chain recombines TRBV5-1 with TRBJ1-5; 10 bases align to TRBD1. This CDR3 is built from 15 residues. From germline, CDR1 is SGHRS and CDR2 YFSETQ. V dropped 8 bases and J dropped 6; count of bases not matched to a gene: 11. CDR3 sequence (DNA): TGCGCCAGTAGCCCTGGACAGGGGGATCGTCAGCCCCAGCATTTT. Encoded protein: CASSPGQGDRQPQHF.

The table lists this clonotype with a few counts. The V call is TRBV12-3 or TRBV12-4, the J call TRBJ2-7, with TRBD2 matching over 7 bases. The CDR3 runs 15 residues. After removal of 5 bases from V and 3 bases from J, the junction contained 10 bases not matched to a gene. The CDR3 DNA reads as TGTGCCAGCAGTCCTATAGCGGGCCTCCACTACGAGCAGTACTTC. Amino acids: CASSPIAGLHYEQYF.

This clonotype was seen a handful of times. The rearrangement uses TRBV7-2 and TRBJ2-3; 9 positions agree with TRBD2. J was trimmed by 7 bases and V by 5 bases; bases with no gene match: 22. CDR1 is SGHTA, CDR2 FQGNSA, per germline. There are 19 residues in the CDR3. This CDR3 is CASSNFLQGTSRGAYTQYF. The CDR3 DNA is TGTGCCAGCAGCAACTTTCTCCAAGGGACTAGCCGGGGGGCTTATACGCAGTATTTT.

This chain connects TRBV5-1 to TRBJ1-3; no clear D gene. CDR1 and CDR2 from the germline V gene are SGHRS and YFSETQ. The CDR3 is made up of 15 amino acids. V dropped 0 bases and J dropped 4 bases, with 11 bases sitting between them. The CDR3 protein is CASSLDPARGNTIYF. In nucleotides, the CDR3 is TGCGCCAGCAGCTTGGATCCGGCAAGAGGAAACACCATATATTTT.

This clonotype occurred a few times. This rearrangement joins TRBV20-1 to TRBJ2-1; maybe TRBD2 (6 bases). The CDR3 consists of 13 residues. The V and J ends lost 5 bases and 7 bases respectively, with 15 bases between them. CDR1 and CDR2 (germline): DFQATT, SNEGSKA (reference sequence). The CDR3 sequence is CSAPGASWNEQFF. CDR3 DNA: TGCAGTGCTCCGGGAGCGTCGTGGAATGAGCAGTTCTTC.

This clonotype turned up a few times. V gene TRBV6-6 combines with J gene TRBJ2-3; TRBD2 agrees at 10 bases. CDR3 size: 15 residues. After removal of 8 bases from V and 6 bases from J, the junction contained 11 bases not matched to a gene. Germline V gene sequence: CDR1 MNHNY, CDR2 SVGAGI (reference sequence). CDR3 sequence: CASAASGSFLDTQYF. The CDR3 DNA sequence: TGTGCCAGCGCGGCTAGCGGGAGTTTTTTGGATACGCAGTATTTT.

This clonotype was found many times. This chain uses TRBV7-9 with TRBJ2-7; D is unresolved. The CDR3 sequence is 15 residues long. The V and J ends lost 4 bases and 5 bases respectively, with 18 bases between them. CDR1 SEHNR and CDR2 FQNEAQ come from the germline V gene (reference sequence). The CDR3 DNA sequence: TGTGCCAGCAGCTCCGTTTGGGGAAGCCCCAACGAGCAGTACTTC. Its translation is CASSSVWGSPNEQYF.

The sample holds a few counts of this clonotype. The chain recombines TRBV7-7 with TRBJ2-1, with D perhaps given as TRBD1 or TRBD2 (7 bases each). Trimming took 10 bases from V and 8 from J, leaving 15 bases between them. Germline CDR1 and CDR2: SSHAT and FNYEAQ (reference sequence). The CDR3 has 12 residues. The CDR3 sequence: CATGGVGDEQFF. In DNA form, the CDR3 reads TGTGCCACAGGGGGGGTTGGGGATGAGCAGTTCTTC.

The V call is TRBV3-1, the J call TRBJ2-7, with 10 bases identical to TRBD1. The CDR3 spans 15 residues. V trimming: 3 bases; J trimming: 0 bases; junction bases outside the gene matches: 2. Germline V gene data show CDR1 as LGHDT and CDR2 as YNNKEL (reference sequence). CDR3 DNA sequence: TGTGCCAGCAGCCACCGGGACAGGGGCTCCTACGAGCAGTACTTC. It encodes CASSHRDRGSYEQYF.

The chain employs TRBV19 and TRBJ2-1; 10 nucleotides agree with TRBD2. The CDR3 has 14 amino acids. Germline loops: CDR1 LNHDA, CDR2 SQIVND (reference sequence). With V trimmed by 5 bases and J by 12 bases, 10 bases remained unmatched. CDR3 loop: CASSALAGEHPQFF. In DNA, the CDR3 is TGTGCCAGTAGTGCCCTAGCGGGGGAACATCCGCAGTTCTTC.

V is TRBV19 and J is TRBJ2-7, with D perhaps TRBD2 (5 bases). The germline CDR1 and CDR2 sequences are LNHDA and SQIVND (reference sequence). Trimming pared 3 bases from V and 2 bases from J, leaving 20 bases between. CDR3 length: 17 amino acids. DNA for the CDR3: TGTGCCAGTAGTATCGCTTTCGGACTTACCTACCCCTACGAGCAGTACTTC. Translation gives CASSIAFGLTYPYEQYF.

This rearrangement joins TRBV7-9 to TRBJ2-3, with 12 bases that match TRBD2. V trimming: 8 bases; J trimming: 6 bases; junction bases outside the gene matches: 12. The V gene's germline CDR1 is SEHNR and CDR2 FQNEAQ (reference sequence). The CDR3 totals 16 residues. CDR3 loop: CASHTGLAGTRDTQYF. The CDR3 bases are TGTGCCAGCCACACTGGACTAGCGGGGACTAGGGATACGCAGTATTTT.

This clonotype occurred a few times. V is TRBV25-1 and J is TRBJ2-7; 7 nucleotides agree with TRBD1. The V segment lost 8 bases and the J segment 3 bases; nucleotides outside the gene matches: 4. The CDR3 contains 12 residues. In germline, CDR1 is MGHDK, CDR2 SYGVNS. The CDR3 DNA reads TGTGCCAGCTCCAGGGGGATCTACGAGCAGTACTTC. Protein sequence: CASSRGIYEQYF.

This clonotype has a single count. The chain is built from TRBV28 and TRBJ2-6; TRBD2 matches at 8 bases. The CDR3 is 15 amino acids. Trimming cost V 5 bases and J 4 bases; bases outside gene matches: 4. Germline V lookup: CDR1 MDHEN, CDR2 SYDVKM. CDR3 coding DNA: TGTGCCAGCAGTCCGGGAGGGTTCGGGGCCAACGTCCTGACTTTC. Protein: CASSPGGFGANVLTF.

The genes are TRBV15 and TRBJ2-7; D uncertain. Trimming took 1 base from V and 0 from J, leaving 13 bases between them. CDR3 size: 16 residues. The V gene's germline CDR1 is LNHNV and CDR2 YYDKDF (reference sequence). CDR3 nucleotides: TGTGCCACCAGCAGAGTAGTAGTGCAGAGCTCCTACGAGCAGTACTTC. Translating it yields CATSRVVVQSSYEQYF.

J is TRBJ2-1 and V is TRBV11-3; 9 bases align to TRBD1. V trimming: 6 bases; J trimming: 3 bases; junction bases outside the gene matches: 6. Germline CDR1 and CDR2: SGHNT and YENEEA. The CDR3 contains 15 residues. The CDR3 region has the DNA TGTGCCAGCAGTAACCGGGACAGGGACTACAATGAGCAGTTCTTC. This translates into CASSNRDRDYNEQFF. Full variable domain (outside the CDR3, taken from reference TRBV11-3 and TRBJ2-1): EAGVVQSPRYKIIEKKQPVAFWCNPISGHNTLYWYLQNLGQGPELLIRYENEEAVDDSQLPKDRFSAERLKGVDSTLKIQPAELGDSAVYLCASSNRDRDYNEQFFGPGTRLTVL.

In its sample, this clonotype was seen many times. The chain has TRBV7-3 and TRBJ2-1, with 9 positions matching TRBD1. This CDR3 is 16 amino acids long. The V gene end was trimmed by 5 bases and the J gene end by 6 bases; junction bases not matched to a gene: 11. The germline CDR1 and CDR2 sequences are SGHTA and FQGTGA. The CDR3 nucleotides read TGTGCCAGCAGCCTCATGACCGGGACAGGGTTCAATGAGCAGTTCTTC. Translation: CASSLMTGTGFNEQFF.

This clonotype was seen only a few times. The chain links TRBV9 to TRBJ2-2; possibly TRBD1 for D (5 bases). V lost 0 bases and J 5 bases, leaving 8 bases between the germline ends. This CDR3 has 14 residues. Germline values: CDR1 SGDLS, CDR2 YYNGEE. CDR3 sequence (DNA): TGTGCCAGCAGCGTAGGCAGGGTGACCGGGGAGCTGTTTTTT. It is translated as CASSVGRVTGELFF.